These T cell receptor beta chains were read from a single sample in a study of T cell repertoires in cytomegalovirus infection. TCRdb analysed the reads with MiXCR anew, one entry per CDR3 protein. The sample carries 400,000 or so distinct CDR3 sequences, 15% to 20% recorded once. Material: PBMCs. The receptors were gathered from a human donor in good health (CMV status not recorded). Some clones in this sample may be carry-over from other donors' samples. Each CDR3 is given with its conserved first and last residue.

v_gene: TRBV19; j_gene: TRBJ1-1; CDR3aa: CASRRGTDIPEAFF
v_gene: TRBV12-3/TRBV12-4; j_gene: TRBJ2-1; CDR3aa: CASSWLYNEQFF
v_gene: TRBV7-2; j_gene: TRBJ1-1; CDR3aa: CASSLGLARLNTEAFF
v_gene: TRBV5-6; j_gene: TRBJ2-5; CDR3aa: CASSRRTGGFGETQYF
v_gene: TRBV19; j_gene: TRBJ1-1; CDR3aa: CASSGQGWTEAFF
v_gene: TRBV4-3; j_gene: TRBJ2-3; CDR3aa: CASSPSFAYTDTQYF
v_gene: TRBV7-2; j_gene: TRBJ2-5; CDR3aa: CASSSLASRVRGTQYF
v_gene: TRBV20-1; j_gene: TRBJ2-3; CDR3aa: CSAILWDDQADTQYF
v_gene: TRBV6-1; j_gene: TRBJ2-7; CDR3aa: CASSTPGRFYEQYF
v_gene: TRBV7-2; j_gene: TRBJ2-3; CDR3aa: CASSSPQGGTQYF
v_gene: TRBV3-1; j_gene: TRBJ1-5; CDR3aa: CASSPGTANQPQHF
v_gene: TRBV12-3/TRBV12-4; j_gene: TRBJ2-7; CDR3aa: CASSLWGPAEQYF
v_gene: TRBV27; j_gene: TRBJ2-7; CDR3aa: CASSLLGGRNSYEQYF
v_gene: TRBV6-2/TRBV6-3; j_gene: TRBJ2-7; CDR3aa: CASSDGVSSYEQYF
v_gene: TRBV2; j_gene: TRBJ2-1; CDR3aa: CASSFQQRSYNEQFF
v_gene: TRBV15; j_gene: TRBJ1-2; CDR3aa: CATSRRSGTGNYGYTF
v_gene: TRBV9; j_gene: TRBJ2-3; CDR3aa: CASSVVERFTDTQYF
v_gene: TRBV19; j_gene: TRBJ2-1; CDR3aa: CASNDRGSSYNEQFF
v_gene: TRBV7-9; j_gene: TRBJ2-3; CDR3aa: CASSQLSGGVRQYF
v_gene: TRBV7-9; j_gene: TRBJ2-1; CDR3aa: CASSSGQGPLDEQFF
v_gene: TRBV19; j_gene: TRBJ1-5; CDR3aa: CASSPRTGLRYQPQHF
v_gene: TRBV3-1; j_gene: TRBJ1-5; CDR3aa: CASSHGVGPQHF
v_gene: TRBV7-2; j_gene: TRBJ2-3; CDR3aa: CASSSLEPLTDTQYF
v_gene: TRBV4-1; j_gene: TRBJ1-1; CDR3aa: CASSQAERPDTEAFF
v_gene: TRBV9; j_gene: TRBJ2-1; CDR3aa: CASSVAIHRTSEYNEQFF
v_gene: TRBV5-1; j_gene: TRBJ2-3; CDR3aa: CASSPPLAGEADTQYF
v_gene: TRBV2; j_gene: TRBJ1-5; CDR3aa: CASKRRGQPQHF
v_gene: TRBV20-1; j_gene: TRBJ1-2; CDR3aa: CSAGGSGNYGYTF
v_gene: TRBV12-3/TRBV12-4; j_gene: TRBJ1-2; CDR3aa: CASSFRRGGGEGYTF
v_gene: TRBV4-2; j_gene: TRBJ1-1; CDR3aa: CASSLLRGGQGTAGTEAFF
v_gene: TRBV7-2; j_gene: TRBJ2-5; CDR3aa: CASSFPRDPEETQYF
v_gene: TRBV11-3; j_gene: TRBJ1-4; CDR3aa: CASSIRQQSREKLFF
v_gene: TRBV7-8; j_gene: TRBJ2-5; CDR3aa: CASSLGLAGVGETQYF
v_gene: TRBV12-3/TRBV12-4; j_gene: TRBJ1-1; CDR3aa: CASRFRQGARTEAFF
v_gene: TRBV7-2; j_gene: TRBJ1-5; CDR3aa: CASSLGLGRNQPQHF
v_gene: TRBV6-6; j_gene: TRBJ1-5; CDR3aa: CASSYLEGQPQHF
v_gene: TRBV6-5; j_gene: TRBJ1-1; CDR3aa: CASSYRDSNTEAFF
v_gene: TRBV7-6; j_gene: TRBJ2-3; CDR3aa: CASSSYRQGRRDTQYF
v_gene: TRBV7-2; j_gene: TRBJ2-7; CDR3aa: CASSLADRTYEQYF
v_gene: TRBV25-1; j_gene: TRBJ1-4; CDR3aa: CASSEWPGGGNEKLFF
v_gene: TRBV6-2/TRBV6-3; j_gene: TRBJ1-2; CDR3aa: CASNPDGLEGYTF
v_gene: TRBV7-2; j_gene: TRBJ2-3; CDR3aa: CASSLQVGTSGIGTQYF
v_gene: TRBV20-1; j_gene: TRBJ2-3; CDR3aa: CSARKGASTDTQYF
v_gene: TRBV6-5; j_gene: TRBJ2-7; CDR3aa: CASSQRTNTYEQYF
v_gene: TRBV3-1; j_gene: TRBJ1-1; CDR3aa: CASSLRDRATEAFF
v_gene: TRBV7-2; j_gene: TRBJ2-2; CDR3aa: CASSLVVQGGLAGDTGELFF
v_gene: TRBV11-2; j_gene: TRBJ2-5; CDR3aa: CASSLSRGGESQYF
v_gene: TRBV20-1; j_gene: TRBJ2-3; CDR3aa: CSAPGLAGPTSTDTQYF
v_gene: TRBV10-3; j_gene: TRBJ1-2; CDR3aa: CATRADSDGYTF